The 14 T cell receptor beta chains reported below all come from one sample, sequenced in a study of T cell repertoires in cytomegalovirus infection. Via MiXCR, TCRdb re-called the reads, giving one row per CDR3 protein. The sample records about 180,000 distinct CDR3 sequences, approximately 15% being singletons. Sequencing was done on a sample of PBMCs. The receptor set was obtained from a human donor in good health (CMV status not recorded). Some clones in this sample may be carry-over from other donors' samples.

This clonotype was counted ten times or more. The chain carries TRBV7-3 and TRBJ1-4, with D unclear. CDR1 and CDR2 from the germline V gene are SGHTA and FQGTGA. V gave up 4 bases and J gave up 8 bases, with 11 bases separating them. The CDR3 has 13 amino acids. CDR3 protein: CASSSRVGEKLFF. Here the CDR3 DNA reads TGTGCCAGCAGCTCTCGGGTCGGGGAAAAACTGTTTTTT.

V and J are TRBV7-3 and TRBJ2-7; 13 bases line up with TRBD2. The CDR3 loop spans 19 amino acids. With 4 bases clipped from V and 4 bases from J, the junction kept 16 bases outside the gene matches. The germline V gene has CDR1 SGHTA and CDR2 FQGTGA. The CDR3 nucleotides are TGTGCCAGCAGCTCCCGATTCAGCTTACTAGCGGGGGGGGATTACGAGCAGTACTTC. Translated, it gives CASSSRFSLLAGGDYEQYF. The complete variable domain, with remaining parts taken from reference TRBV7-3 and TRBJ2-7, reads GAGVSQTPSNKVTEKGKYVELRCDPISGHTALYWYRQSLGQGPEFLIYFQGTGAADDSGLPNDRFFAVRPEGSVSTLKIQRTERGDSAVYLCASSSRFSLLAGGDYEQYFGPGTRLTVT.

In this sample, this clonotype turned up many times. The junction does not match germline at one end; this may be a read error. The chain combines TRBV7-3 with TRBJ2-1, with D perhaps TRBD2 (5 bases). The CDR3 spans 13 residues. Germline values: CDR1 SGHTA, CDR2 FQGTGA. The CDR3 here is CASSLTRGGHRSF. The CDR3, as DNA: TGTGCCAGCAGCTTAACCCGTGGAGGCCACCGATCCTTC.

This clonotype showed up many times. The chain is built from TRBV7-8 and TRBJ2-2, with 9 positions matching TRBD1. CDR1 SGHVS and CDR2 FQNEAQ come from the germline V gene. The V segment lost 2 bases and the J segment 5 bases; nucleotides outside the gene matches: 9. The length of the CDR3 is 17 residues. CDR3 sequence: CASSLKLDRGDTGELFF. Here the CDR3 DNA reads TGTGCCAGCAGCTTAAAACTGGACAGGGGTGATACCGGGGAGCTGTTTTTT.

This clonotype has a handful of counts. The chain combines TRBV19 with TRBJ2-5; D ambiguous. The germline V gene has CDR1 LNHDA and CDR2 SQIVND (reference sequence). This CDR3 is 12 amino acids long. The V gene lost 0 bases and the J gene lost 4 bases, with 3 bases spanning the gap. The CDR3 loop is CASSIDGETQYF. In DNA, the CDR3 is TGTGCCAGTAGTATAGATGGAGAGACCCAGTACTTC.

Remarks on this clonotype: This may stem from a read error, because a much larger clone lies one nucleotide away. This chain joins TRBV19 and TRBJ2-6; D may correspond to TRBD1 or TRBD2 (7 bases each). This CDR3 spans 19 amino acids. Germline lookup yields CDR1 LNHDA and CDR2 SQIVND (reference sequence). The CDR3 here is CASTHRGGQSTSGANVPTF. The DNA of the CDR3 is TGTGCCAGTACACATAGGGGGGGACAGTCGACCTCTGGGGCCAACGTCCCGACTTTC.

This chain uses TRBV18 with TRBJ2-7; 8 nucleotides match TRBD1. With V trimmed by 3 bases and J by 0 bases, 4 bases remained unmatched. Germline assignment: CDR1 KGHSH and CDR2 LQKENI. CDR3 size: 15 residues. The CDR3 sequence is CASSPRDRGSYEQYF. The CDR3 nucleotides read TGTGCCAGCTCACCCCGTGACAGGGGCTCCTACGAGCAGTACTTC.

This clonotype was detected many times. The J gene is TRBJ1-1, the V gene TRBV7-2; no definite D call. CDR3 length equals 15 residues. CDR1 is SGHTA and CDR2 is FQGNSA in the germline V gene. The V end was cut by 2 bases, the J end by 1 base, with 11 bases between. This chain's CDR3 is CASSLLSGPNTEAFF. CDR3 coding DNA: TGTGCCAGCAGCTTACTTTCAGGACCGAACACTGAAGCTTTCTTT.

This clonotype was observed a few times. Compared with germline, one end of the junction differs, possibly owing to a read error. This chain uses TRBV4-3 with TRBJ2-1, with 12 bases identical to TRBD2. This CDR3 contains 14 residues. CDR1 is LGHNA, CDR2 YSLEER, per germline. DNA of the CDR3: TGCGCCAGCAGCCATGCTACTAGCGGGAGGCCGGAGGTCTTC. The encoded protein is CASSHATSGRPEVF.

This clonotype has a handful of counts. The rearrangement joins TRBV10-2 to TRBJ2-1, with D tentatively TRBD1 (5 bases). CDR3 size: 15 residues. Trimming took 5 bases from V and 2 from J, leaving 13 bases between them. In germline, CDR1 is WSHSY, CDR2 SAAADI. In nucleotides, the CDR3 is TGCGCCAGCAGTCTTTTGGGGCCCGCCTACAATGAGCAGTTCTTC. Translated, it gives CASSLLGPAYNEQFF.

This clonotype was counted many times. This chain joins TRBV20-1 and TRBJ1-4; D not certain. Germline CDR1 and CDR2: DFQATT and SNEGSKA (reference sequence). The CDR3 has 12 residues. Trimming cost V 3 bases and J 7 bases, with 9 bases left between them. The CDR3 DNA reads as TGCAGTGCTAGCGAACCCAGTGAAAAACTGTTTTTT. It translates to CSASEPSEKLFF.

This clonotype was detected many times. CDR3 sequence (DNA): TGTGCCAGCAGACACCCGCCGAGGCGCGGGAAGTGGGAGACTGAAGCTTTCTTT. Its translation is CASRHPPRRGKWETEAFF. This rearrangement joins TRBV6-5 to TRBJ1-1; D gene ambiguous. V was cut by 6 bases and J by 5 bases, with 28 bases left in between. CDR3 size: 18 residues. The germline gives CDR1 MNHEY, CDR2 SVGAGI.

The V call is TRBV5-1, the J call TRBJ2-4; D may be TRBD1 (6 bases). This CDR3 is 14 amino acids long. Trimming cost V 1 base and J 7 bases, with 12 bases left between them. Germline-derived CDR1 and CDR2 are SGHRS and YFSETQ. The CDR3 here is CASSLSTGLNIQYF. CDR3 DNA: TGCGCCAGCAGCTTGAGTACAGGGTTGAACATTCAGTACTTC.

This clonotype was seen many times. The chain couples TRBV10-3 to TRBJ2-6; 7 bases agree with TRBD1. The length of the CDR3 is 17 residues. The germline V gene has CDR1 ENHRY and CDR2 SYGVKD. With 7 bases clipped from V and 0 bases from J, the junction kept 9 bases outside the gene matches. The CDR3, as DNA: TGTGCCATCAACCGGGACAGTCCGATCTCTGGGGCCAACGTCCTGACTTTC. Translated, it gives CAINRDSPISGANVLTF.